This entry is about one T cell receptor beta chain. What it binds is not known. Germline loops: CDR1 SGDLS, CDR2 YYNGEE. The V end was cut by 3 bases, the J end by 3 bases, with 9 bases between. The length of the CDR3 is 13 residues. Repertoires were generated with immunoSEQ multiplex PCR, while TCRdb's copy carries only in-frame clones and drops some. This sample has under 2,500,000 clones, with about 94% found just once. The data derive from a study of shared clonotypes between healthy human individuals. About the study: Those who served as donors were a couple of women and three men between the ages of 18 and 49.

Findings and caveats of the study: Rarefaction showed sorted-subset sequencing was incomplete despite large depth.

V is TRBV9 and J is TRBJ1-2; D is uncertain. Sequencing used naive CD4+ T cells sorted from blood. Sample subset: CD45RA+ positively selected. The sequence came from a man aged 18 to 29 in good health. In nucleotides, the CDR3 is TGTGCCAGCAGCGATGGGAGGGACTATGGCTACACCTTC. Its translation: CASSDGRDYGYTF.